This TCR beta chain was sequenced during a study of blood T cells in healthy people across ages. Sample-barcoded 5' priming and a J-beta primer mix drove a second PCR of roughly 6 to 12 cycles. TCRdb fed the 5' RACE reads into MiXCR, producing one record per CDR3 protein. Of hundreds of thousands of distinct CDR3 sequences listed, around two fifths were seen once; the top ten hold roughly 18%. Sequenced input: blood. The source is a man between 60 and 75 years old in good health.

The CDR3 DNA follows: TGTGCCAGCAGTTTCACCGGGACTGAGCAGTTCTTC. It translates to CASSFTGTEQFF. The V call is TRBV2, the J call TRBJ2-1; D possibly matches TRBD1 or TRBD2 (5 bases each). This CDR3 has 12 amino acids. Germline CDR1 is SNHLY and CDR2 is FYNNEI. Trimming took off 5 bases at V and 9 bases at J, with 11 bases between the two ends.